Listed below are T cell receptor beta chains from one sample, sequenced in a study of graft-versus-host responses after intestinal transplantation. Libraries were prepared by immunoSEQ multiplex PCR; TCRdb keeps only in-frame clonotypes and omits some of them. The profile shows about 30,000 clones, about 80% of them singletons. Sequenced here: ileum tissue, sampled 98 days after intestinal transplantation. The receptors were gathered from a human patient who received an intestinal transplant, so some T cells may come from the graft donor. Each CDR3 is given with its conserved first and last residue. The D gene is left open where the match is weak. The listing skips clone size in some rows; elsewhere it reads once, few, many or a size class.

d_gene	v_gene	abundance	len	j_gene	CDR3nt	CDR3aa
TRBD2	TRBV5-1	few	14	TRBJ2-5	TGCGCCAGCAGCCGGCGGGGGAGGGAGGAGACCCAGTACTTC	CASSRRGREETQYF
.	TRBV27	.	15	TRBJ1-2	TGTGCCAGCAGTTTATCGGGCAGGGTAGACTATGGCTACACCTTC	CASSLSGRVDYGYTF
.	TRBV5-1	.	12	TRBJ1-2	TGCGCCAGCAGCTTGGACGGCCATGGCTACACCTTC	CASSLDGHGYTF
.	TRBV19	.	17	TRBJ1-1	TGTGCCAGTAGTATTGGGGCTCTTGGGGCCAGGAACACTGAAGCTTTCTTT	CASSIGALGARNTEAFF
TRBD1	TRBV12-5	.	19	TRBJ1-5	TGTGCTAGTGGTCCGTCTTCCACAGGGGGCGCGTATAGCAATCAGCCCCAGCATTTT	CASGPSSTGGAYSNQPQHF
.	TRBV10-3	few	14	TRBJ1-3	TGTGCCATCAGTGGCCCCCCCGCAGGAAACACCATATATTTT	CAISGPPAGNTIYF
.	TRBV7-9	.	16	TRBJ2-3	TGTGCCAGCAGCTTAGTTGGTTGGGGCTCTACGGTGGGGCAGTATTTT	CASSLVGWGSTVGQYF
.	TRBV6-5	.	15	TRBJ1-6	TGTGCCAGCAGTTACCGGCCTTTTTTTAATTCACCCCTCCACTTT	CASSYRPFFNSPLHF
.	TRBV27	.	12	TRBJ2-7	TGTGCCACCATTTTGGGGGCAGGGGAGCAGTACTTC	CATILGAGEQYF
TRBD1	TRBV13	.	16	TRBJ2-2	TGTGCCAGCAGCCAGATGGACAGGGGGAACACCGGGGAGCTGTTTTTT	CASSQMDRGNTGELFF
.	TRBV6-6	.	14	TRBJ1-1	TGTGCCAGCAGTTACTCGGGGGGGAACACTGAAGCTTTCTTT	CASSYSGGNTEAFF
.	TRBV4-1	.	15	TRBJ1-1	TGCGCCAGCAGCCGCTTGACGGAGTACGACACTGAAGCTTTCTTT	CASSRLTEYDTEAFF
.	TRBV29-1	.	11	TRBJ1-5	TGCAGCGTTGAAGATCAGGAGACCCAGCATTTT	CSVEDQETQHF
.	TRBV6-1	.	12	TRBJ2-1	TGTGCCATTCACGCCGGACGCAATGAGCAGTTCTTC	CAIHAGRNEQFF
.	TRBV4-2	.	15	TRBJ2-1	TGTGCCAGCAGCCCCGGGGGCGGTCGGGACAATGAGCAGTTCTTC	CASSPGGGRDNEQFF
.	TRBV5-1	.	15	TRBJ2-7	TGCGCCAGCAGCTTGCTAGGAGGTCAGGGAGACGAGCAGTACTTC	CASSLLGGQGDEQYF
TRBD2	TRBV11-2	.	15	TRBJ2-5	TGTGCCAGCAGCCTACTAGCGGGGGGGCCGGAGACCCAGTACTTC	CASSLLAGGPETQYF
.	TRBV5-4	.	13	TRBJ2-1	TGTGCCAGCAGCAAGGGTCTTTGGGGAGAGCAGTTCTTC	CASSKGLWGEQFF
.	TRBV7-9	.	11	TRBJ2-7	TGTGCCAGCAGCCCCGCCTACGAGCAGTACTTC	CASSPAYEQYF
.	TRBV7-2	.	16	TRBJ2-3	TGTGCCAGCAGCTTACGCAGGGCAGCTAGCACAGATACGCAGTATTTT	CASSLRRAASTDTQYF
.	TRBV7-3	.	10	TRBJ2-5	TGTGCCAGCAGCTTAGAGACCCAGTACTTC	CASSLETQYF
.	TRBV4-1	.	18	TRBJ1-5	TGCGCCAGCAGCCAAGGACCCCCGGGACTGCCCTTCAATCAGCCCCAGCATTTT	CASSQGPPGLPFNQPQHF
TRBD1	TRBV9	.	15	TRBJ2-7	TGTGCCAGCAGCGTAGAAGCAGGGGGCCCCTACGAGCAGTACTTC	CASSVEAGGPYEQYF
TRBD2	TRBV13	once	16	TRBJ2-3	TGTGCCAGCAGCCCCCCAGCTAGCGGGGGGGCAGATACGCAGTATTTT	CASSPPASGGADTQYF
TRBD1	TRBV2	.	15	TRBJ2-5	TGTGCCAGCAGTGAAGTTCCCGGGACAGGGGAGACCCAGTACTTC	CASSEVPGTGETQYF
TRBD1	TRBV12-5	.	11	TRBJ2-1	TGTGCTAGTGGTTTGGTAACAGGGGGCTTCTTC	CASGLVTGGFF
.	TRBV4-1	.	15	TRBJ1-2	TGCGCCAGCAGCCAAGGGCCCAGAACTGACTATGGCTACACCTTC	CASSQGPRTDYGYTF
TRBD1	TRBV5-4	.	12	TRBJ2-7	TGTGCCAGCAGCTCCGGGACAGACGAGCAGTACTTC	CASSSGTDEQYF
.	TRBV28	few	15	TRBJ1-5	TGTGCCAGCAGTCCCGCCCGACAGTATGATCAGCCCCAGCATTTT	CASSPARQYDQPQHF
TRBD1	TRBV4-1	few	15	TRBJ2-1	TGCGCCAGCAGCCAAGGACAGGGGTTTCCCAATGAGCAGTTCTTC	CASSQGQGFPNEQFF
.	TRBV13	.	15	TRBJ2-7	TGTGCCAGCAGCGGACCACCGGACATAACCTACGAGCAGTACTTC	CASSGPPDITYEQYF
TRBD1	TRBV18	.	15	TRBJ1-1	TGTGCCAGCTCACCTAGGACAGGAGGGGACACTGAAGCTTTCTTT	CASSPRTGGDTEAFF
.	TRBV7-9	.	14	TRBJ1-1	TGTGCCAGCAGCGTCACAGGAGCGCTGTTAGGTGCTTTCTTT	CASSVTGALLGAFF
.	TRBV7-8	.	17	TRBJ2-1	TGTGCCAGCAGCTTAGGGGGGCCAGGGGCCCCCTACAATGAGCAGTTCTTC	CASSLGGPGAPYNEQFF
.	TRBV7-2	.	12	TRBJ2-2	TGTGCCAGCAGCTTAAGTACCGGGGAGCTGTTTTTT	CASSLSTGELFF
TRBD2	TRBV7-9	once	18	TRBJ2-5	TGTGCCAGCAGCCCCTGGGGGACTAGCGGGGGGTCTCAAGAGACCCAGTACTTC	CASSPWGTSGGSQETQYF
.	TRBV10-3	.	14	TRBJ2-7	TGTGCCATCAGTCTCCCAGGGCCCTCCTACGAGCAGTACTTC	CAISLPGPSYEQYF
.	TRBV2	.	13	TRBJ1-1	TGTGCCAGCAGCCCTCAAAGATTCACTGAAGCTTTCTTT	CASSPQRFTEAFF
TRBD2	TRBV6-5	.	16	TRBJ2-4	TGTGCCAGCAGTTCCAGCGGGGGGGCATCCAAAAACATTCAGTACTTC	CASSSSGGASKNIQYF
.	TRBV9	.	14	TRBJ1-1	TGTGCCAGCAGCGTAGAACCCTACAGAAGTGAAGCTTTCTTT	CASSVEPYRSEAFF
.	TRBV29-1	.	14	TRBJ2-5	TGCAGCGCTAACCCGTCGGACAACCGAGAGACCCAGTACTTC	CSANPSDNRETQYF